This T cell receptor (beta chain) was identified during a study of cytomegalovirus exposure and HLA in healthy donors (dated by TCRdb to between 2016 and 2019). Looking at the study overall: According to an earlier analysis of 550 to 700 of the donors, 150 million to 200 million T cells yielded 117 million unique TCR beta sequences and 250 to 350 Gb of sequence data. Roughly 300 gigabases of sequencing data and 70 million to 100 million unique TCR sequences were included in an early release covering 500 to 750 HLA-typed donors. Among the approximately 400 genotyped donors, around 81% belonged to the genetic ancestry cluster associated with self-reported Caucasian donors. The study was designed to test whether signatures of past pathogen exposure could be identified by cataloging public T cell receptors. The study used immunosequencing to profile the T cell repertoires of several hundred subjects and linked those repertoires to cytomegalovirus serostatus. In addition to the first cohort of several hundred subjects, a separate validation cohort of 130 or so different subjects was used. To predict cytomegalovirus infection status, the study brought together high-throughput TCR immunosequencing, statistical association of individual TCRs with disease status, and machine learning. A later analysis re-analyzed previously published TCR beta repertoires from 500 to 700 donors and added high-resolution HLA genotyping to study TCR occurrence patterns. The later analysis used no new phenotypic data to find candidate immune exposures, relying instead on TCR beta sequences and their occurrence across donors. To decide whether each TCR beta V gene segment behaved as functional or pseudogenic, an earlier analysis of approximately 600 of the donors relied on high-throughput TCR beta sequencing. Alongside the repertoire data, information on donor age, sex, ethnicity and CMV serostatus was compiled. In a later genetic analysis, genome-wide SNP genotypes for about 55% of the roughly 670 donors were used, and that subset was treated as a discovery cohort. Every discovery cohort repertoire had been produced on one sequencing platform. HLA typing covered class I and class II loci at four-digit resolution. The number of typed donors differed by locus: roughly 620-630 for A, B, C, DRB1 and DQB1; 500 to 550 for DQA1; 606 for DPA1; and roughly 470 for DPB1. About five DR-DQ haplotypes were handled as single units for association and clustering because linkage in the cohort was strong. Among 398 genotyped donors of the cohort, an average of roughly 230,000 unique TCR beta nucleotide sequences was sequenced per donor, of which about 19% were non-productive. The paper as a whole reports these results and caveats: According to the authors, the approach could potentially be generalized to other disease states and immunological phenotypes. Immune exposure information for the cohort was limited to CMV serostatus. In both the original and validation cohorts, the classifier was reported to diagnose cytomegalovirus status with high specificity and sensitivity. In a later analysis, most CMV-associated TCR beta chains were found to appear HLA-restricted, with HLA associations seemingly driven largely by CMV exposure. A further reported finding was that TCR beta sequences accurately predicted the HLA-A and HLA-B alleles for most subjects in the first cohort. The sequencing pipeline was judged likely to have produced a cluster of highly shared sequence variants as a technical artifact. In this cohort, only TCR beta chains were sequenced, and detectable features were limited by the absence of alpha or paired-chain data. In an earlier analysis of 500 to 650 of the donors, most TCR beta V segments appeared in productive rearrangements about 90% or about 30% of the time, broadly matching IMGT annotations. A few of the identified cytomegalovirus-associated TCR beta chains were confirmed in vitro to be specific for cytomegalovirus antigens. An association between a missense DCLRE1C variant and V-gene and J-gene trimming of TCR beta chains was found in a later genetic analysis and replicated in an independent cohort. Roughly uniform sequencing depth across donors was assumed in presence/absence analyses, although this assumption may not hold. Specific HLA alleles were associated with 15,000 to 20,000 TCR beta sequences at a false discovery rate of 0.05 in a later analysis. Because counts were too low, roughly 17 rarely observed V segments, including chromosome 9 orphons, were left out of the earlier analysis of 587 of the donors. The study gave a list of some 150 TCR beta chains associated with cytomegalovirus. Some IMGT-functional V segments, including TRBV6-2 and TRBV6-3, could not be told apart with the 87-base-pair reads, so those segments were excluded. Across donors, most TCR sequences were observed very rarely, whereas some public TCRs were present in many individuals. In a later analysis, the rate of TCR association differed among HLA loci, with DRB1 alleles having the most associated TCRs and HLA-C alleles having the fewest. Compared with equally common non-associated chains, HLA-associated TCR beta chains in a later analysis were more clonally expanded and had lower generation probabilities. Strong co-occurrence of HLA alleles, especially DR and DQ, made assigning TCR associations to individual alleles difficult. According to a later genetic analysis, donors in an Asian-associated ancestry cluster had fewer N-insertions in productive TCRs than the approximately 690-donor mean. According to a later analysis, parvovirus B19, influenza, CMV and Epstein-Barr virus appeared linked to several top co-occurrence clusters. Because some donors lacked HLA typing at each locus, the association tests relied only on the typed subset. Correlated functional status among segregating V segments might be attributable to linkage disequilibrium, but an unknown experimental factor could not be ruled out.

The protocol used for the library was the immunoSEQ multiplex PCR assay. For the multiplex PCR, a mixture combining 60 forward primers for TCR Vbeta segments and 13 reverse primers for TCR Jbeta segments was used. The CDR3 region of rearranged TCR beta genes was amplified from genomic DNA by a multiplex PCR assay. Amplified TCR beta libraries were sequenced as 87-base-pair reads on the Illumina HiSeq System. Concerning the study's data processing: In a later analysis, some 80 million unique TCR beta chains were counted across the 500 to 850 repertoires, and roughly 11 million of these chains were shared by at least two donors. A nearest-neighbor algorithm error-corrected the raw reads and collapsed the reads into unique sequences, merging closely related sequences to remove PCR and sequencing errors. Alignment of CDR3 sequences to IMGT reference sequences was used to assign V, D and J gene segments. For a sequence to be retained, a match of at least six nucleotides to both a V gene segment and a J gene segment was required. Rearrangements were called productive when the CDR3 lacked stop codons and stayed in frame with V and J; all others were non-productive. CDR3 was defined according to IMGT convention as the region running from the second conserved V-encoded cysteine to the conserved J-encoded phenylalanine. The earlier analysis of some 580 of the donors excluded any sequence lacking an unambiguous match to a single V gene segment. In an earlier analysis of several hundred of the donors, V segments were called functional above 56.7% productive rearrangements and were called segregating when the between-donor standard deviation exceeded 5%. A statistical classification framework was built for diagnosing cytomegalovirus status from the catalog of TCR beta chain sequences. In a later analysis, TCR nucleotide sequences were compared against IMGT/GENE-DB human TR gene sequences so that V and J genes could be assigned. The TCRdist pipeline was used in a later analysis to assign CDR3 sequences and most-parsimonious VDJ recombination scenarios. A later analysis defined each TCR beta chain by its CDR3 amino acid sequence plus V-gene family, and excluded reads lacking a unique V-gene family. In a later analysis, fewer than 600 highly shared, low-generation-probability nucleotide sequences were removed to address suspected cross-contamination and a sequencing artifact. For each public chain, a later analysis derived a clonal expansion index from normalized ranks of inferred template counts within each repertoire. In a later analysis, generation probabilities were computed using a VDJ recombination model fitted to out-of-frame rearrangements, and the results were checked against IGoR. Hypergeometric tests were used in a later analysis to score TCR-TCR, TCR-HLA and TCR-CMV co-occurrence, with a repertoire-size bias correction applied to the TCR pairs. To estimate false discovery rates, a later analysis permuted the HLA or CMV assignments 20 times. A later analysis grouped co-occurring TCRs with DBSCAN, adding TCRdist sequence similarity when clustering within HLA-allele-positive subsets. Repertoires with fewer than 30,000 or more than 120,000 public chains were left out of co-occurrence clustering, as were four to six repertoires with anomalous nucleotide sharing. TCRdb re-hosts the immuneACCESS table, in-frame sequences only. Its copies lack some clones; in the studies checked, an unresolved V gene accounts for under half of them, and the cause for the rest is not known. V, J and clone size reflect that table, while D and trimming were determined from the DNA. Recorded for this sample are about 140,000 clones; 61% of them occurred a single time. The ten largest clones capture approximately 1.7% of the sample.

The CDR3 goes from the cysteine to the phenylalanine over 14 residues. The read is trimmed to its CDR3 DNA, 42 bases read in frame from base 1. The germline V end is reduced by 1 base and the J end by 4 bases; junction bases left unmatched: 0. The germline V gene (reference sequence) supplies CDR1 SEHNR and CDR2 FQNEAQ. The cohort comprised approximately 700 healthy bone marrow donors. All cohort members were sampled while nominally healthy, although unrecorded immune exposures were likely present. The donor was CMV seronegative and belonged to the group of under 400 seronegative cohort members. A peripheral blood sample was collected from each donor, and TCR beta sequencing was performed on peripheral blood mononuclear cells. The Qiagen DNeasy Blood Extraction Kit was used to extract genomic DNA from the blood cell samples. Note on this clone: The antigen this receptor binds is unknown. There are no base qualities to consult, and no much larger clone falls within one base.

The chain is encoded by TRBV7-9 joined to TRBJ2-2; TRBD2 matches 7 bases in the middle. The TCR was taken from a male donor in good health and CMV-seronegative. Input material: PBMCs. The CDR3: CASSLGEGTGELFF. The DNA reads TGTGCCAGCAGCTTAGGGGAGGGCACCGGGGAGCTGTTTTTT.